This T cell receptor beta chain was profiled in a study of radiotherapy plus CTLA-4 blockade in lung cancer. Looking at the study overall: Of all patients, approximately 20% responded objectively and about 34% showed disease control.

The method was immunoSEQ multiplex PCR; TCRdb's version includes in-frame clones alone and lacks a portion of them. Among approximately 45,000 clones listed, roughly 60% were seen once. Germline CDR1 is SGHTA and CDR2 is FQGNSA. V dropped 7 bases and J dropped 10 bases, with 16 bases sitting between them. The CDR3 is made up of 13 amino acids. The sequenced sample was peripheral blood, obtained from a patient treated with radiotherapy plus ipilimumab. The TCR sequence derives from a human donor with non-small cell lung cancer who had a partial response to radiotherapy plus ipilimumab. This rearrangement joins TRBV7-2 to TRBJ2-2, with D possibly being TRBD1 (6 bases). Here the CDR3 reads CASTPRGKEELFF. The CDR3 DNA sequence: TGTGCCAGCACCCCTAGGGGGAAGGAGGAGCTGTTTTTT.